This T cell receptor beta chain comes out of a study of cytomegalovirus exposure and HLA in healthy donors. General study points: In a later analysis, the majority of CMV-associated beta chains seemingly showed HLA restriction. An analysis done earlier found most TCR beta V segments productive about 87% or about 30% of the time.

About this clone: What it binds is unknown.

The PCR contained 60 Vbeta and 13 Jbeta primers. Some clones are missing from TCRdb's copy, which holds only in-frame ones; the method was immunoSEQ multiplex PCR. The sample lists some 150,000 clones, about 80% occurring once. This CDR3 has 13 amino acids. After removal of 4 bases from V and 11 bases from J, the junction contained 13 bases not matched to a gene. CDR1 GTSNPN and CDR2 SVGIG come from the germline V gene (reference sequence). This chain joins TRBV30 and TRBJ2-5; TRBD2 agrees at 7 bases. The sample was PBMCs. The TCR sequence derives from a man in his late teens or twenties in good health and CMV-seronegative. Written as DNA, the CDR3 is TGTGCCTGGATCAGGGCGGGAGAGCAGGAGCAGTACTTC. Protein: CAWIRAGEQEQYF.